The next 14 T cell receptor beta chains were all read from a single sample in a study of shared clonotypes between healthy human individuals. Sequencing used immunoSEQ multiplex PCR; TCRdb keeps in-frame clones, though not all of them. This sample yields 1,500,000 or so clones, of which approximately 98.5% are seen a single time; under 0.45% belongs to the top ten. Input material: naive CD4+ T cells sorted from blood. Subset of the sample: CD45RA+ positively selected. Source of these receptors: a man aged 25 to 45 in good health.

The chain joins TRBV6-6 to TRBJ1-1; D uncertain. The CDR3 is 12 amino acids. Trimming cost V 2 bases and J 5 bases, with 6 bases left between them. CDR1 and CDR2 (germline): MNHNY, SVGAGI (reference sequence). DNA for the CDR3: TGTGCCAGCAGTTACGGTTTTACTGAAGCTTTCTTT. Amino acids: CASSYGFTEAFF.

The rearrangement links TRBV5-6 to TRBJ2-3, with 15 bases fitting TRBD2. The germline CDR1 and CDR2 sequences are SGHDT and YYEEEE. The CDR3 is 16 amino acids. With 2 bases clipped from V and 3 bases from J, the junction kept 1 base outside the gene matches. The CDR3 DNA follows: TGTGCCAGCAGCTTCGGACTAGCGGGAGGGACAGATACGCAGTATTTT. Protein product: CASSFGLAGGTDTQYF.

CDR3 coding DNA: TGTGCCAGCAGCTTAATGTCAGGGGCCGGGGCCAACGTCCTGACTTTC. This gives the protein CASSLMSGAGANVLTF. The rearrangement joins TRBV7-3 to TRBJ2-6; D is possibly TRBD1 (6 bases). From germline, CDR1 is SGHTA and CDR2 FQGTGA. Trimming took off 1 base at V and 4 bases at J, with 11 bases between the two ends. The CDR3 has 16 amino acids.

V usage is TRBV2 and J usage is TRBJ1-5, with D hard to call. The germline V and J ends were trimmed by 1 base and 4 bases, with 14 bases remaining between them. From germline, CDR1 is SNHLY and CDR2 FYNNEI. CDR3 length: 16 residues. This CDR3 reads CASSEGPPYRNQPQHF. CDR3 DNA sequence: TGTGCCAGCAGTGAAGGGCCCCCCTATAGAAATCAGCCCCAGCATTTT.

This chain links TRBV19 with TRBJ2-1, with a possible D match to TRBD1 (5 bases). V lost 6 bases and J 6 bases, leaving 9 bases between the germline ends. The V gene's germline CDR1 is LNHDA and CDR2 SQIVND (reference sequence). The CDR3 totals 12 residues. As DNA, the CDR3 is TGTGCCAGTAGCTTAAGGGGCAATGAGCAGTTCTTC. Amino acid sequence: CASSLRGNEQFF.

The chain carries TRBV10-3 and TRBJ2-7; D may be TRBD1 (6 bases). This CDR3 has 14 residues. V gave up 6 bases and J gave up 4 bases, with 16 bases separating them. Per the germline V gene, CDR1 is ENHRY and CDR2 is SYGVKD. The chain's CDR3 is CAISGQGFGYEQYF. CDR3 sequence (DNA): TGTGCCATCAGCGGGCAGGGGTTTGGTTACGAGCAGTACTTC.

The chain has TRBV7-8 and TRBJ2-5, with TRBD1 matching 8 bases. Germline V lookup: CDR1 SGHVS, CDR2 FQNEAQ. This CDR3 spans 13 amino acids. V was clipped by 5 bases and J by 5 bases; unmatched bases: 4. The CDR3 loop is CASSPGGAETQYF. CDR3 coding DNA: TGTGCCAGCAGCCCAGGGGGCGCGGAGACCCAGTACTTC.

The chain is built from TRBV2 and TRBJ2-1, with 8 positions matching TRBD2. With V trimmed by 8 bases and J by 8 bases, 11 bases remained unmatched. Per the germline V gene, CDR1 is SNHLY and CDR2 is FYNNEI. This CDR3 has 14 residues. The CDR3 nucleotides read TGTGCCAGCTTCCGGGAGGGTCTATTCGATGAGCAGTTCTTC. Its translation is CASFREGLFDEQFF.

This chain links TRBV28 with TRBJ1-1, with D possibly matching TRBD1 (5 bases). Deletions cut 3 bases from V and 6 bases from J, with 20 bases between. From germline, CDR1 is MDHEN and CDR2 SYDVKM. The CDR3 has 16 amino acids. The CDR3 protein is CASSLKTGLGVAEAFF. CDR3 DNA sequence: TGTGCCAGCAGTTTGAAAACGGGACTTGGAGTCGCTGAAGCTTTCTTT.

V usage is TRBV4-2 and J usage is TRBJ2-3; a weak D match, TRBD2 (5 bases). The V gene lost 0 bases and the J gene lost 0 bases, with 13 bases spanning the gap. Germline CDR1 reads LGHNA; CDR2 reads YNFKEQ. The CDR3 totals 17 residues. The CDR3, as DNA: TGTGCCAGCAGCCAAGACAGAAGGAGCGGCAGCACAGATACGCAGTATTTT. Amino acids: CASSQDRRSGSTDTQYF.

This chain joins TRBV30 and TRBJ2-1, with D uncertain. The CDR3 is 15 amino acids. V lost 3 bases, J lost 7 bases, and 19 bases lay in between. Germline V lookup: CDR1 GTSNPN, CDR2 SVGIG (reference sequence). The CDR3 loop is CAWSELGPRRNEQFF. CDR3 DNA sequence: TGTGCCTGGAGCGAGCTAGGCCCAAGACGAAATGAGCAGTTCTTC.

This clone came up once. CDR3: CASSVGGLAGKNEQYF. As DNA, the CDR3 is TGTGCCAGCAGCGTAGGGGGACTAGCCGGCAAGAACGAGCAGTACTTC. V is TRBV9 and J is TRBJ2-7, with 9 bases matching TRBD2. Per the germline V gene, CDR1 is SGDLS and CDR2 is YYNGEE. Trimming cost V 0 bases and J 5 bases; bases outside gene matches: 9. CDR3 length: 16 residues.

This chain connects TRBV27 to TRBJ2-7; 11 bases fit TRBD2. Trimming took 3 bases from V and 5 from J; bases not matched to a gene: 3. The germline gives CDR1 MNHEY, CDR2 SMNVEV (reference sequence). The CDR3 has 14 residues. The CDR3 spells CASSFSGRADEQYF. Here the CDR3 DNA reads TGTGCCAGCAGTTTTAGCGGGAGGGCCGACGAGCAGTACTTC.

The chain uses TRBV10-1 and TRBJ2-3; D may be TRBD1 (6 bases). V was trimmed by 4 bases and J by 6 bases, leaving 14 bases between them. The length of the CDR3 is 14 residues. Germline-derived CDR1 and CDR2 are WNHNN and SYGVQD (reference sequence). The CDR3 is CASSVSGQYDTQYF. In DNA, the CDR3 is TGCGCCAGCAGTGTAAGCGGACAGTACGATACGCAGTATTTT.